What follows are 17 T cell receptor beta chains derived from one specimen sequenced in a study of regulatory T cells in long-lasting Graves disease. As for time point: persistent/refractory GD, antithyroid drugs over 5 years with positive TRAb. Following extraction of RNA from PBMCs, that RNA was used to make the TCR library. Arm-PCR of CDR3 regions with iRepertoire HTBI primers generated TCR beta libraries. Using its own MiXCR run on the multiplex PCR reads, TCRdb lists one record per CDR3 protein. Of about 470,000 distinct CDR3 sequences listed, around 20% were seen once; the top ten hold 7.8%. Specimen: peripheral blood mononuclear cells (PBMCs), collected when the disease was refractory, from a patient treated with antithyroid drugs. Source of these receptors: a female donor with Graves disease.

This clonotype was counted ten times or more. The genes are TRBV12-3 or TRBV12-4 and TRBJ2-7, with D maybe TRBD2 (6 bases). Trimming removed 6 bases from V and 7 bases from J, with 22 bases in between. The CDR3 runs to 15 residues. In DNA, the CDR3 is TGTGCCAGCAGCCCTAATCGGAGGGCCACGAATGAGCAGTACTTC. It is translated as CASSPNRRATNEQYF.

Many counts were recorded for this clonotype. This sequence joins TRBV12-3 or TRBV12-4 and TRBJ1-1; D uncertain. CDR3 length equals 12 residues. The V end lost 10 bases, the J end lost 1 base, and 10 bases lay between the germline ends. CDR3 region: CATRAGNTEAFF. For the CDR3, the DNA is TGTGCCACTCGGGCGGGGAACACTGAAGCTTTCTTT.

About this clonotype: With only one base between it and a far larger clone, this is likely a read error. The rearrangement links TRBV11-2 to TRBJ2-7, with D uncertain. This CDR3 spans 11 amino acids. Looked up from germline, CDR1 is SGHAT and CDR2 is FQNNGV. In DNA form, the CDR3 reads TGTGCCAGCAGCACCAACTACGAGCACTACTTC. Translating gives CASSTNYEHYF.

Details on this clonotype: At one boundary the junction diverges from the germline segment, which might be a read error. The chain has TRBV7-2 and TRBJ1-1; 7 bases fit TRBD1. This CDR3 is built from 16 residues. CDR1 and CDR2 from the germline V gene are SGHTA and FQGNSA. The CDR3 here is CASSLGDSLTNTEALF. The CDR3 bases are TGTGCCAGCAGCTTAGGGGACAGCCTAACGAACACTGAAGCTCTCTTT.

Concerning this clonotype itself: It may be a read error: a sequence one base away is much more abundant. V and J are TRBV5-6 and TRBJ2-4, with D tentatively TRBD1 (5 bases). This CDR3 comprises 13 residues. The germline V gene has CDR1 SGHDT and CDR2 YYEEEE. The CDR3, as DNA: TGTGCCAGCAGCTCAGGACCAAGGGGTACTCAGTGCTTC. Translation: CASSSGPRGTQCF.

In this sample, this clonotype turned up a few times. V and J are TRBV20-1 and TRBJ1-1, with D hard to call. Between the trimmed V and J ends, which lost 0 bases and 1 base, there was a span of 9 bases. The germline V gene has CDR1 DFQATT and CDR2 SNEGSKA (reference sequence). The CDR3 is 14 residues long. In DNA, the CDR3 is TGCAGTGCTAGAGATCCGTCGTGGAACACTGAAGCTTTCTTT. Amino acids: CSARDPSWNTEAFF.

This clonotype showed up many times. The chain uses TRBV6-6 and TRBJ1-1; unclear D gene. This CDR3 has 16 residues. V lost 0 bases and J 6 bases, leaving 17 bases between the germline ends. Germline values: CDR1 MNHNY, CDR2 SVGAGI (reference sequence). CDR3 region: CASSYSDPSSGAEAFF. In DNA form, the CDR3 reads TGTGCCAGCAGTTACTCGGATCCGTCCTCGGGCGCTGAAGCTTTCTTT.

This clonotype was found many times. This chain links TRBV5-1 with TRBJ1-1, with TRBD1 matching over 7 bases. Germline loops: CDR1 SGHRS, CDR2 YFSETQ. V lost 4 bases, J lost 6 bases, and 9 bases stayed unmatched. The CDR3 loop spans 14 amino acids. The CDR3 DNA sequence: TGCGCCAGCAGCCCCGGTTGGGGGACAGCTGAAGCTTTCTTT. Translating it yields CASSPGWGTAEAFF.

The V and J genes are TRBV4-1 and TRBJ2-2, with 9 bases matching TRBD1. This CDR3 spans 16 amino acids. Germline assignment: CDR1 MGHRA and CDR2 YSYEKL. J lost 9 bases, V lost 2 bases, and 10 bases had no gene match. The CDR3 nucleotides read TGCGCCAGCAGCCAACCGGGACAGGGCCTGTCGAGGGAGCTGTTTTTT. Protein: CASSQPGQGLSRELFF.

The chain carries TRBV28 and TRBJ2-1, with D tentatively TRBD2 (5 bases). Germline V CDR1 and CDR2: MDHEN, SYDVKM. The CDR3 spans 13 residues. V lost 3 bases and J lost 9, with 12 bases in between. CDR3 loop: CASSFDLGSEQFF. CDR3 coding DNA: TGTGCCAGCAGTTTTGATTTGGGGAGTGAGCAGTTCTTC.

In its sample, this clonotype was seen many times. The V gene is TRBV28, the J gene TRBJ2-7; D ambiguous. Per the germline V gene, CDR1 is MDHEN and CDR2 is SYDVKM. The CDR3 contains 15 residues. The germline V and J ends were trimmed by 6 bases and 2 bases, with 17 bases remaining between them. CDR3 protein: CASSPGLWATYEQYF. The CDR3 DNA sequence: TGTGCCAGCAGCCCCGGGCTATGGGCGACCTACGAGCAGTACTTC. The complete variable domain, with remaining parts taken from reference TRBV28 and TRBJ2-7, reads DVKVTQSSRYLVKRTGEKVFLECVQDMDHENMFWYRQDPGLGLRLIYFSYDVKMKEKGDIPEGYSVSREKKERFSLILESASTNQTSMYLCASSPGLWATYEQYFGPGTRLTVT.

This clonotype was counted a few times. This CDR3 reads CASSIVAGGVDEQYF. Written as DNA, the CDR3 is TGTGCCAGTAGTATTGTCGCGGGAGGTGTCGACGAGCAGTACTTC. The J gene is TRBJ2-7, the V gene TRBV19, with TRBD2 matching over 8 bases. CDR3 length: 15 residues. The V gene end was trimmed by 3 bases and the J gene end by 5 bases; junction bases not matched to a gene: 9. The V gene's germline CDR1 is LNHDA and CDR2 SQIVND (reference sequence).

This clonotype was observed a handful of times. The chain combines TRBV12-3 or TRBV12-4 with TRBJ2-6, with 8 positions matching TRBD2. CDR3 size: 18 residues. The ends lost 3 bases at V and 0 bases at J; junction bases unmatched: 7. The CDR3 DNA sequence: TGTGCCAGCAGTTTCGGACTAGCTCTCTCCTCTGGGGCCAACGTCCTGACTTTC. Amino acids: CASSFGLALSSGANVLTF.

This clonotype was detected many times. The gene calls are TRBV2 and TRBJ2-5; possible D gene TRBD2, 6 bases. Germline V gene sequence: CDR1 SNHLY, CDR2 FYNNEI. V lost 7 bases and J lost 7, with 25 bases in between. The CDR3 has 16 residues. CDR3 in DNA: TGTGCCAGCACCGACTCTACAAGGGACTCCGGAGGGACCCAGTACTTC. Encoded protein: CASTDSTRDSGGTQYF.

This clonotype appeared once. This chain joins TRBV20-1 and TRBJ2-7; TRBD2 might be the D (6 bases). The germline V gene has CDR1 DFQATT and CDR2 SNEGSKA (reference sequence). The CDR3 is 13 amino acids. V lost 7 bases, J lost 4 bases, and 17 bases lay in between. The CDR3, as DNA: TGCAGTGAGGGCGACCGAGGAGGGTACGAGCAGTACTTC. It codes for CSEGDRGGYEQYF.

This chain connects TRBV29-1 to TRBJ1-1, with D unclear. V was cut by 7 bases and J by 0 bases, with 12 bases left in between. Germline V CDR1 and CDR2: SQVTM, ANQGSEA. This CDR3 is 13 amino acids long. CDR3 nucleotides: TGCAGCGCCGGGCAGGCGATGAACACTGAAGCTTTCTTT. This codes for CSAGQAMNTEAFF.

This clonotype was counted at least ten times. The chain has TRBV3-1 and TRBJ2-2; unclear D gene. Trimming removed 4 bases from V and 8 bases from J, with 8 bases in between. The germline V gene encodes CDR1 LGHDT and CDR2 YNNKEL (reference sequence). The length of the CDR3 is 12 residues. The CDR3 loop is CASSPLSGELFF. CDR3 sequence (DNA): TGTGCCAGCAGCCCTCTATCAGGGGAGCTGTTTTTT.